A single sample is the source of the 8 T cell receptor beta chains below, sequenced in a study of identical twins. TCRdb re-called the 5' RACE reads through MiXCR, storing one row per CDR3 protein. Counted here are around 650,000 distinct CDR3 sequences, about 7.1% occurring once; the ten biggest clones make up less than 2%. This same sample was also part of a study on yellow fever vaccine responses in identical twins.

The sequenced sample consisted of PBMCs. These receptors all come from a woman between 18 and 30 years old in good health.

There are many counts of this clonotype. The chain joins TRBV24-1 to TRBJ2-1, with a weak D call TRBD2 (5 bases). V shed 0 bases and J shed 6 bases, with 5 bases lying between them. Germline CDR1 reads KGHDR; CDR2 reads SFDVKD. This CDR3 spans 13 amino acids. In nucleotides, the CDR3 is TGTGCCACCAGTGATTTGGGAGGCAATGAGCAGTTCTTC. Translating gives CATSDLGGNEQFF.

This clonotype was counted only a few times. The rearrangement uses TRBV6-5 and TRBJ2-1, with D possibly TRBD2 on 5 matching bases. CDR3 length: 14 residues. Germline V gives CDR1 MNHEY, CDR2 SVGAGI. V shed 3 bases and J shed 6 bases, with 12 bases lying between them. The CDR3 here is CASSYLGESNEQFF. In nucleotides, the CDR3 is TGTGCCAGCAGTTATTTGGGAGAGAGCAATGAGCAGTTCTTC.

This clonotype was picked up a small number of times. The rearrangement uses TRBV20-1 and TRBJ2-2, with 7 bases fitting TRBD2. After removal of 6 bases from V and 0 bases from J, the junction contained 16 bases not matched to a gene. In germline, CDR1 is DFQATT, CDR2 SNEGSKA (reference sequence). The CDR3 runs to 18 residues. CDR3 amino acids: CSAEIGWAGDSNTGELFF. CDR3 nucleotide sequence: TGCAGTGCAGAGATTGGGTGGGCGGGGGATTCGAACACCGGGGAGCTGTTTTTT.

This clonotype has just a few counts. The rearrangement joins TRBV24-1 to TRBJ2-1; 7 bases line up with TRBD1. This CDR3 has 15 amino acids. Per the germline V gene, CDR1 is KGHDR and CDR2 is SFDVKD. The ends lost 0 bases at V and 4 bases at J; junction bases unmatched: 2. The CDR3 nucleotides read TGTGCCACCAGTGATTTGAGGGACAGTTACAATGAGCAGTTCTTC. It translates to CATSDLRDSYNEQFF.

This clonotype has at least ten counts. The chain is built from TRBV12-3 or TRBV12-4 and TRBJ2-1, with D uncertain. The ends were cut back, 1 base at V and 7 bases at J, with 8 bases in the middle. The CDR3 is 13 residues long. The CDR3 DNA follows: TGTGCCAGCAGTTTAGGATCCTTGAATGAGCAGTTCTTC. Translation: CASSLGSLNEQFF.

In its sample, this clonotype was seen many times. This rearrangement joins TRBV29-1 to TRBJ2-5; 7 positions match TRBD1. The CDR3 covers 11 residues. Germline assignment: CDR1 SQVTM and CDR2 ANQGSEA. J was trimmed by 1 base and V by 8 bases; bases with no gene match: 1. In DNA, the CDR3 is TGCAGCAGGGGGCTCCAAGAGACCCAGTACTTC. This codes for CSRGLQETQYF. Variable domain in full (rest from reference TRBV29-1 and TRBJ2-5): SAVISQKPSRDICQRGTSLTIQCQVDSQVTMMFWYRQQPGQSLTLIATANQGSEATYESGFVIDKFPISRPNLTFSTLTVSNMSPEDSSIYLCSRGLQETQYFGPGTRLLVL.

This clonotype has more than one count but fewer than ten. This sequence joins TRBV28 and TRBJ2-2; possibly TRBD1 for D (6 bases). The germline V gene encodes CDR1 MDHEN and CDR2 SYDVKM. The CDR3 contains 17 residues. V was pared by 7 bases and J by 2 bases, with 20 bases between. The CDR3 nucleotides are TGTGCCAGCACCCAGCCTCCCGGGGACACTAACACCGGGGAGCTGTTTTTT. The encoded protein is CASTQPPGDTNTGELFF.

Only a few counts were recorded for this clonotype. The V and J genes are TRBV7-9 and TRBJ2-3; TRBD2 aligns across 9 bases. Germline V gene lookup returns CDR1 SEHNR and CDR2 FQNEAQ (reference sequence). The CDR3 length is 16 residues. Trimming at V came to 5 bases and at J to 6 bases, leaving 12 bases not matched to a gene. CDR3 sequence: CASSRTSAGGRDTQYF. CDR3 in DNA: TGTGCCAGCAGCCGGACGTCGGCGGGGGGGCGGGATACGCAGTATTTT.